This T cell receptor beta chain comes out of a study of cytotoxic CD8 clonotypes in ibrutinib-treated CLL. Points from the study as a whole: Measured clonality at baseline was greater than in age-matched healthy donors and tracked with circulating CD8+ T-cell counts. Clonality increased at ibrutinib response, then returned toward baseline at progression. Timing of sampling differed between sustained-remission and progressing patients.

TCRdb's copy holds only in-frame clones and misses some; the assay was immunoSEQ multiplex PCR. Among 150,000 or so clones listed, around three quarters were seen once. The length of the CDR3 is 12 residues. CDR1 and CDR2 (germline): SGHRS, YFSETQ. The V and J ends lost 3 bases and 1 base respectively, with 4 bases between them. This clone was counted between two and nine times. Its antigen is unidentified. The chain joins TRBV5-1 to TRBJ1-2, with D uncertain. The source was PBMCs, collected after 12 months of ibrutinib treatment. The sequence came from a human donor with chronic lymphocytic leukemia. CDR3 loop: CASSSNNYGYTF. CDR3 coding DNA: TGCGCCAGCAGCTCCAATAACTATGGCTACACCTTC.